The next 21 T cell receptor beta chains were all read from a single sample in a study of beta chain features in type 1 diabetes. The study reverse transcribed the entire isolated RNA, so it sequenced expressed TCRB transcripts. Only in-frame clones appear in the TCRdb table, and some are missing; sequencing was by immunoSEQ multiplex PCR. The repertoire holds approximately 120,000 clones, with under 40% as singletons. Sequenced input: stem cell memory CD4+ T cells from blood. These receptors were taken from a woman aged 18-30 years in good health.

This clone was observed a handful of times. The chain links TRBV7-2 to TRBJ2-3; D possibly corresponds to TRBD2 (6 bases). CDR3 length: 17 amino acids. V lost 1 base to trimming and J lost 5 bases, with 19 bases between them. Germline lookup yields CDR1 SGHTA and CDR2 FQGNSA. In DNA form, the CDR3 reads TGTGCCAGCAGCTTAGACCTTGGGGGGAGGATAAGAGATACGCAGTATTTT. Translation: CASSLDLGGRIRDTQYF.

The chain combines TRBV28 with TRBJ2-5, with D possibly being TRBD1 (5 bases). The length of the CDR3 is 13 residues. Per the germline V gene, CDR1 is MDHEN and CDR2 is SYDVKM. V lost 3 bases, J lost 5 bases, and 10 bases lay in between. This CDR3 reads CASSFTGEETQYF. DNA of the CDR3: TGTGCCAGCAGTTTCACAGGCGAGGAGACCCAGTACTTC.

The chain recombines TRBV5-1 with TRBJ2-5; 7 nucleotides match TRBD2. V shed 3 bases and J 0 bases; nucleotides not matched to a gene: 11. Germline values: CDR1 SGHRS, CDR2 YFSETQ. This CDR3 spans 17 amino acids. CDR3 sequence: CASSSALAGTNQETQYF. In DNA, the CDR3 is TGCGCCAGCAGCTCTGCACTAGCCGGGACTAACCAAGAGACCCAGTACTTC.

J is TRBJ2-1 and V is TRBV5-4; TRBD2 matches at 10 bases. V lost 2 bases, J lost 9 bases, and 8 bases stayed unmatched. Germline CDR1 reads SGHNT; CDR2 reads YYREEE (reference sequence). This CDR3 has 15 amino acids. The CDR3 nucleotides are TGTGCCAGCAGCTTCTTTCTAGCGGGAGCGGGTGAGCAGTTCTTC. As protein: CASSFFLAGAGEQFF.

The J gene is TRBJ1-1, the V gene TRBV28, with unresolved D. Between the trimmed V and J ends, which lost 6 bases and 1 base, there was a span of 9 bases. The CDR3 has 13 amino acids. Germline V lookup: CDR1 MDHEN, CDR2 SYDVKM. The CDR3 reads CASRPTANTEAFF. The CDR3 DNA follows: TGTGCCAGCAGGCCCACAGCGAACACTGAAGCTTTCTTT.

In nucleotides, the CDR3 is TGTGCCAGCAGCCCTTATGGGGGGACAGGGTATGAAAAACTGTTTTTT. Translated: CASSPYGGTGYEKLFF. This chain uses TRBV7-6 with TRBJ1-4, with 9 bases that match TRBD1. Germline CDR1 SGHVS, CDR2 FNYEAQ. Trimming took 5 bases from V and 6 from J; bases not matched to a gene: 10. There are 16 residues in the CDR3. The whole variable domain, remainder taken from reference TRBV7-6 and TRBJ1-4, is GAGVSQSPRYKVTKRGQDVALRCDPISGHVSLYWYRQALGQGPEFLTYFNYEAQQDKSGLPNDRFSAERPEGSISTLTIQRTEQRDSAMYRCASSPYGGTGYEKLFFGSGTQLSVL.

The table lists this clone with a few counts. The chain combines TRBV9 with TRBJ1-5; 8 bases match TRBD1. CDR1 is SGDLS and CDR2 is YYNGEE in the germline V gene. This CDR3 has 12 residues. J lost 6 bases, V lost 7 bases, and 3 bases had no gene match. CDR3 in DNA: TGTGCCAGCCCAGGGGGCCTTCAGCCCCAGCATTTT. This sequence encodes CASPGGLQPQHF.

The V gene is TRBV28, the J gene TRBJ1-5; perhaps TRBD1 as D (5 bases). Trimming cost V 4 bases and J 9 bases, with 7 bases left between them. CDR1 is MDHEN and CDR2 is SYDVKM in the germline V gene. This CDR3 region has 11 residues. Written as DNA, the CDR3 is TGTGCCAGCAGTTACACAGGGCCCCAGCATTTT. Translated: CASSYTGPQHF.

This clone has more than one count but fewer than ten. The chain joins TRBV30 to TRBJ2-1; TRBD2 matches at 14 bases. This CDR3 has 15 amino acids. Trimming took 2 bases from V and 10 from J; bases not matched to a gene: 7. CDR1 and CDR2 (germline): GTSNPN, SVGIG (reference sequence). CDR3 sequence reads: CAWSRGLAGVREQFF. The CDR3 DNA reads TGTGCCTGGAGTAGGGGACTAGCGGGAGTAAGGGAGCAGTTCTTC. Complete variable domain (other parts from reference TRBV30 and TRBJ2-1): SQTIHQWPATLVQPVGSPLSLECTVEGTSNPNLYWYRQAAGRGLQLLFYSVGIGQISSEVPQNLSASRPQDRQFILSSKKLLLSDSGFYLCAWSRGLAGVREQFFGPGTRLTVL.

The rearrangement uses TRBV23-1 and TRBJ2-1; TRBD2 agrees at 9 bases. TRBV23-1 is assigned to the ORF class and has an uncertain function. The CDR3 length is 20 residues. V lost 6 bases, J lost 2 bases, and 20 bases stayed unmatched. The DNA for the CDR3 is TGCGCCAGCAGCCCAATGGGGAGGACTAGCGTGTTGGGGCCCTACAATGAGCAGTTCTTC. Its protein product is CASSPMGRTSVLGPYNEQFF.

This CDR3 reads CASSQSRGRRYGYTF. The CDR3 DNA is TGTGCCAGCAGCCAATCCAGGGGGCGCCGTTATGGCTACACCTTC. This chain uses TRBV14 with TRBJ1-2; 8 nucleotides agree with TRBD1. Germline values: CDR1 SGHDN, CDR2 FVKESK. The CDR3 contains 15 residues. V lost 2 bases, J lost 5 bases, and 7 bases stayed unmatched.

The V call is TRBV7-7, the J call TRBJ2-7; TRBD1 matches 10 bases. Germline trimming cut 3 bases from V and 1 base from J; bases unmatched to any gene: 3. The CDR3 covers 15 residues. In germline, CDR1 is SSHAT, CDR2 FNYEAQ (reference sequence). The CDR3 region is CASSFGTGASYEQYF. Here the CDR3 DNA reads TGTGCCAGCAGCTTTGGGACAGGGGCGTCCTACGAGCAGTACTTC.

The genes are TRBV5-1 and TRBJ2-2; possible D gene TRBD2, 5 bases. CDR1 SGHRS and CDR2 YFSETQ come from the germline V gene. V lost 2 bases to trimming and J lost 0 bases, with 8 bases between them. The CDR3 sequence is 15 residues long. CDR3 in amino acids: CASSFGLANTGELFF. CDR3 in DNA: TGCGCCAGCAGCTTCGGACTGGCGAACACCGGGGAGCTGTTTTTT.

V and J are TRBV6-5 and TRBJ1-2, with 7 bases matching TRBD1. The V segment lost 0 bases and the J segment 5 bases; nucleotides outside the gene matches: 6. The germline gives CDR1 MNHEY, CDR2 SVGAGI. The CDR3 has 15 residues. Here the CDR3 DNA reads TGTGCCAGCAGTTACTCGGTACAGGGGCCTTATGGCTACACCTTC. This translates into CASSYSVQGPYGYTF.

The genes are TRBV27 and TRBJ2-7; TRBD1 is a possible D gene (5 bases). The V gene lost 3 bases and the J gene lost 3 bases, with 12 bases spanning the gap. CDR1 and CDR2 (germline): MNHEY, SMNVEV (reference sequence). This CDR3 has 14 residues. CDR3 bases: TGTGCCAGCAGTTTTCACGACAGAAACTACGAGCAGTACTTC. Its protein is CASSFHDRNYEQYF.

The chain is built from TRBV18 and TRBJ2-5; D unclear. The CDR3 runs 14 residues. The V gene's germline CDR1 is KGHSH and CDR2 LQKENI. V lost 3 bases to trimming and J lost 5 bases, with 13 bases between them. The DNA of the CDR3 is TGTGCCAGCTCACCTAACGCAGAAACCGAGACCCAGTACTTC. It specifies CASSPNAETETQYF.

The gene calls are TRBV5-6 and TRBJ1-5; no firm D call. Germline assignment: CDR1 SGHDT and CDR2 YYEEEE. Trimming removed 4 bases at V and 0 bases at J, with 11 bases between. CDR3 size: 15 residues. This CDR3 reads CASSRGGFSNQPQHF. The CDR3 DNA follows: TGTGCCAGCAGCCGAGGAGGGTTTAGCAATCAGCCCCAGCATTTT.

The chain links TRBV5-4 to TRBJ2-5, with D perhaps TRBD2 (6 bases). Germline CDR1 and CDR2: SGHNT and YYREEE (reference sequence). The CDR3 sequence is 14 residues long. V was pared by 2 bases and J by 2 bases, with 10 bases between. CDR3: CASSFPGVQETQYF. The CDR3 region has the DNA TGTGCCAGCAGCTTCCCGGGGGTACAAGAGACCCAGTACTTC.

The gene calls are TRBV18 and TRBJ2-5; 8 bases are a match to TRBD2. Trimming removed 6 bases from V and 7 bases from J; junction bases left unmatched: 19. CDR1 and CDR2 (germline): KGHSH, LQKENI. The CDR3 has 17 residues. CDR3 DNA: TGTGCCAGCTCTTCCCTTGGCAGCGGGAGTCCCACAGGGACCCAGTACTTC. It specifies CASSSLGSGSPTGTQYF.

This CDR3 reads CASSLRDRGLDEQFF. CDR3 bases: TGTGCCAGTAGTCTCCGGGACAGGGGGCTCGATGAGCAGTTCTTC. The chain is built from TRBV19 and TRBJ2-1; TRBD1 matches 12 bases. CDR1 is LNHDA and CDR2 is SQIVND in the germline V gene (reference sequence). The length of the CDR3 is 15 residues. V shed 5 bases, J shed 8 bases, and the junction held 7 bases outside the gene matches.

This clone was observed a handful of times. The chain carries TRBV2 and TRBJ2-1; a possible D gene is TRBD2 (8 bases). The CDR3 is 12 amino acids. V lost 10 bases and J 9 bases, leaving 16 bases between the germline ends. Germline-derived CDR1 and CDR2 are SNHLY and FYNNEI. The CDR3 region has the DNA TGTGCCACCGGGAGGGGGCCTAGTGAGCAGTTCTTC. This translates into CATGRGPSEQFF. Full variable domain (missing parts from reference TRBV2 and TRBJ2-1): EPEVTQTPSHQVTQMGQEVILRCVPISNHLYFYWYRQILGQKVEFLVSFYNNEISEKSEIFDDQFSVERPDGSNFTLKIRSTKLEDSAMYFCATGRGPSEQFFGPGTRLTVL.